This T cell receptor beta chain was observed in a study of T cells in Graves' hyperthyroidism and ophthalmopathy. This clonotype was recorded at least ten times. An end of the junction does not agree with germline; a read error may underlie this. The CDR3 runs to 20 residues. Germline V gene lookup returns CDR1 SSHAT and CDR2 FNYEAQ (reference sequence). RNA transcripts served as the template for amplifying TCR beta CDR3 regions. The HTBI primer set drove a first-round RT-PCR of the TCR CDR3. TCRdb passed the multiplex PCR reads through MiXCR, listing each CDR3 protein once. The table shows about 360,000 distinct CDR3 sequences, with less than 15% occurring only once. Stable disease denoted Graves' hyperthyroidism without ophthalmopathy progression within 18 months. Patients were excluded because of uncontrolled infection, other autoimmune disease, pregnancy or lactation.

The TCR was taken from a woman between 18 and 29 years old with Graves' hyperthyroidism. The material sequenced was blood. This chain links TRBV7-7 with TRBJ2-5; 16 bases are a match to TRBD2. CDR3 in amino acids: CASSLAPGLAGGPASETQYF. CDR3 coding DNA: TGTGCTAGCAGCTTAGCGCCGGGACTAGCGGGAGGGCCGGCGTCTGAGACCCAGTACTTC.